These 31 T cell receptor beta chains were all obtained from the same sample, sequenced in a study of beta chain features in type 1 diabetes. Points from the study as a whole: In every one of the four CD4+ subsets, TCRB CDR3s were moderately but significantly shorter in Type 1 diabetes patients.

The antigens of these receptors remain unknown. Reverse transcription of all isolated RNA meant that expressed TCRB transcripts were sequenced. Assay: immunoSEQ multiplex PCR; the TCRdb copy retains only in-frame clones and omits some. The table has about 53,000 clones, around 50% seen once. The sample taken for sequencing was Tregs from blood. Source of these receptors: a woman in her 40s with type 1 diabetes.

This clone appeared once. The CDR3 region is CASSPLRTDTQYF. CDR3 coding DNA: TGTGCCAGCAGTCCGCTACGCACAGATACGCAGTATTTT. The chain links TRBV28 to TRBJ2-3, with unresolved D. The CDR3 totals 13 residues. Germline loops: CDR1 MDHEN, CDR2 SYDVKM. V lost 5 bases, J lost 1 base, and 7 bases lay in between.

This chain links TRBV7-8 with TRBJ2-7; possibly TRBD1 for D (5 bases). The V end lost 5 bases, the J end lost 2 bases, and 13 bases lay between the germline ends. The germline CDR1 and CDR2 sequences are SGHVS and FQNEAQ. The CDR3 has 14 residues. CDR3 protein: CASSPRKGAYEQYF. For the CDR3, the DNA is TGTGCCAGCAGCCCTCGAAAAGGGGCCTACGAGCAGTACTTC. The full variable domain, with the rest looked up from reference TRBV7-8 and TRBJ2-7, is GAGVSQSPRYKVAKRGQDVALRCDPISGHVSLFWYQQALGQGPEFLTYFQNEAQLDKSGLPSDRFFAERPEGSVSTLKIQRTQQEDSAVYLCASSPRKGAYEQYFGPGTRLTVT.

This clone was seen a handful of times. The DNA of the CDR3 is TGTGCCAGCAGCCGCAGGGGGCGCGAACAGTTTAGAGGCAATGAGCAGTTCTTC. This encodes CASSRRGREQFRGNEQFF. The chain carries TRBV7-6 and TRBJ2-1; TRBD1 matches 8 bases. With V trimmed by 5 bases and J by 6 bases, 18 bases remained unmatched. The CDR3 spans 18 residues. CDR1 is SGHVS and CDR2 is FNYEAQ in the germline V gene.

This clone was detected a few times. This sequence joins TRBV7-8 and TRBJ2-5, with 7 bases aligning to TRBD2. The CDR3 has 15 residues. The V gene's germline CDR1 is SGHVS and CDR2 FQNEAQ. The V gene end was trimmed by 7 bases and the J gene end by 5 bases; junction bases not matched to a gene: 13. In nucleotides, the CDR3 is TGTGCCAGCACCCTTAGGGGAGGGACGGGGGAGACCCAGTACTTC. As protein: CASTLRGGTGETQYF.

This chain connects TRBV4-3 to TRBJ1-5, with D maybe TRBD1 (5 bases). Germline V gene data show CDR1 as LGHNA and CDR2 as YSLEER. The CDR3 covers 14 residues. V was shortened by 4 bases and J by 6 bases, with 13 bases between the two germline ends. CDR3 bases: TGCGCCAGCAGCCGGGGCGGGGCAGGTCAGCCCCAGCATTTT. Translation: CASSRGGAGQPQHF.

The table lists this clone with a few counts. The chain has TRBV5-1 and TRBJ2-2; TRBD1 aligns across 7 bases. This CDR3 has 16 residues. Per the germline V gene, CDR1 is SGHRS and CDR2 is YFSETQ. The trim removed 1 base at V and 1 base at J, leaving 4 bases unmatched. The CDR3: CASSLIGGQNTGELFF. The CDR3 DNA is TGCGCCAGCAGCTTGATAGGGGGCCAGAACACCGGGGAGCTGTTTTTT.

The V gene is TRBV19, the J gene TRBJ1-2; 11 bases agree with TRBD1. Germline V gene lookup returns CDR1 LNHDA and CDR2 SQIVND (reference sequence). V shed 2 bases and J 2 bases; nucleotides not matched to a gene: 1. The CDR3 is 15 residues long. In nucleotides, the CDR3 is TGTGCCAGTAGTATAAGGGACAGGGGGAACTATGGCTACACCTTC. Its translation is CASSIRDRGNYGYTF.

This chain joins TRBV28 and TRBJ1-2; D gene ambiguous. CDR3 length equals 11 residues. Trimming took 8 bases from V and 2 from J, leaving 6 bases between them. Germline V gives CDR1 MDHEN, CDR2 SYDVKM. CDR3 sequence: CASYQNYGYTF. CDR3 coding DNA: TGTGCCAGCTATCAGAACTATGGCTACACCTTC.

This chain links TRBV6-5 with TRBJ1-3, with D hard to call. This CDR3 has 15 residues. Germline V gene lookup returns CDR1 MNHEY and CDR2 SVGAGI. Trimming removed 4 bases at V and 0 bases at J, with 10 bases between. The CDR3 DNA is TGTGCCAGCAGTTCGCATGAGAGCTCTGGAAACACCATATATTTT. It yields the protein CASSSHESSGNTIYF.

The sample holds a few counts of this clone. The chain employs TRBV4-2 and TRBJ1-3; TRBD1 matches at 7 bases. With 6 bases clipped from V and 3 bases from J, the junction kept 8 bases outside the gene matches. The CDR3 sequence is 15 residues long. Per germline, CDR1 LGHNA and CDR2 YNFKEQ. CDR3 amino acids: CASSDRTGVGNTIYF. In DNA form, the CDR3 reads TGTGCCAGCAGTGACCGCACAGGGGTTGGAAACACCATATATTTT.

This clone was seen ten or more times. V is TRBV28 and J is TRBJ1-6, with no clear D. The CDR3 totals 14 residues. V gave up 6 bases and J gave up 3 bases, with 9 bases separating them. Germline-derived CDR1 and CDR2 are MDHEN and SYDVKM. Here the CDR3 DNA reads TGTGCCAGCAGCACGGGGTTCTATAATTCACCCCTCCACTTT. It is translated as CASSTGFYNSPLHF.

This rearrangement joins TRBV11-2 to TRBJ1-1; D call uncertain. V shed 1 base and J shed 4 bases, with 7 bases lying between them. The CDR3 runs 13 residues. The germline CDR1 and CDR2 sequences are SGHAT and FQNNGV. The CDR3 DNA is TGTGCCAGCAGCTTAGGGAGAGGCACTGAAGCTTTCTTT. It codes for CASSLGRGTEAFF.

The rearrangement joins TRBV5-4 to TRBJ2-3; TRBD2 is a possible D gene (6 bases). Germline CDR1 SGHNT, CDR2 YYREEE (reference sequence). Trimming shortened V by 2 bases and J by 11 bases, and 15 bases separated the two germline ends. The CDR3 covers 13 residues. The CDR3 protein is CASSFDPLGGQYF. In nucleotides, the CDR3 is TGTGCCAGCAGCTTTGACCCGCTCGGGGGGCAGTATTTT.

This chain connects TRBV7-2 to TRBJ2-3; the D is unclear. Germline loops: CDR1 SGHTA, CDR2 FQGNSA. The CDR3 has 15 amino acids. V was clipped by 1 base and J by 5 bases, with 13 bases between them. The CDR3 loop is CASSLGSGSGDTQYF. The CDR3, as DNA: TGTGCCAGCAGCTTAGGGTCCGGGTCTGGAGATACGCAGTATTTT.

This clone was detected a few times. This chain uses TRBV28 with TRBJ2-3, with 9 nucleotides matching TRBD1. CDR3 length: 16 amino acids. Germline V gives CDR1 MDHEN, CDR2 SYDVKM. Germline trimming cut 5 bases from V and 3 bases from J; bases unmatched to any gene: 9. The CDR3 DNA reads as TGTGCCAGCAGTCTCTCCGGGACAGGGCGGACAGATACGCAGTATTTT. This codes for CASSLSGTGRTDTQYF.

J is TRBJ2-7 and V is TRBV7-9; maybe TRBD2 (5 bases). This CDR3 has 14 residues. The germline V gene has CDR1 SEHNR and CDR2 FQNEAQ (reference sequence). With 4 bases removed from V and 6 bases from J, the gap between germline ends came to 16 bases. Here the CDR3 reads CASSYNRGVGEQYF. DNA for the CDR3: TGTGCCAGCAGCTATAACCGGGGAGTTGGCGAGCAGTACTTC.

The V gene is TRBV5-4, the J gene TRBJ2-2, with TRBD1 matching 9 bases. CDR3 length: 17 amino acids. The ends lost 3 bases at V and 4 bases at J; junction bases unmatched: 10. Germline V lookup: CDR1 SGHNT, CDR2 YYREEE (reference sequence). DNA for the CDR3: TGTGCCAGCAGCTACGGACAGGGGCCCCGGGGCACCGGGGAGCTGTTTTTT. Its translation: CASSYGQGPRGTGELFF.

This clone was observed a few times. This rearrangement joins TRBV7-8 to TRBJ2-3, with D maybe TRBD1 (7 bases). The length of the CDR3 is 18 residues. CDR1 and CDR2 (germline): SGHVS, FQNEAQ. The V gene lost 5 bases and the J gene lost 0 bases, with 21 bases spanning the gap. The CDR3 here is CASSPDTATGTSTDTQYF. The CDR3 coding sequence is TGTGCCAGCAGCCCGGACACTGCGACAGGGACTAGCACAGATACGCAGTATTTT.

The chain recombines TRBV18 with TRBJ1-1; 7 positions match TRBD1. The CDR3 is 14 residues long. With V trimmed by 4 bases and J by 4 bases, 6 bases remained unmatched. Germline CDR1 is KGHSH and CDR2 is LQKENI. The CDR3: CASSQTRDSTEAFF. The CDR3, as DNA: TGTGCCAGCTCACAAACAAGGGACAGCACTGAAGCTTTCTTT.

The chain has TRBV9 and TRBJ2-7, with 11 bases identical to TRBD2. Germline-derived CDR1 and CDR2 are SGDLS and YYNGEE. CDR3 length: 16 residues. V lost 0 bases and J lost 3; bases outside the gene matches: 5. CDR3 sequence (DNA): TGTGCCAGCAGCGTAGAACCTGGGACTAGCGGCTACGAGCAGTACTTC. Translating it yields CASSVEPGTSGYEQYF.

V usage is TRBV6-5 and J usage is TRBJ2-4; TRBD1 matches 8 bases. V shed 4 bases, J shed 3 bases, and the junction held 5 bases outside the gene matches. From germline, CDR1 is MNHEY and CDR2 SVGAGI. There are 15 residues in the CDR3. Here the CDR3 DNA reads TGTGCCAGCAGTTCCTCCGGACAGGGCAAAAACATTCAGTACTTC. This translates into CASSSSGQGKNIQYF.

This clone was observed a few times. The chain is built from TRBV28 and TRBJ1-4; a possible D gene is TRBD1 (5 bases). CDR1 and CDR2 from the germline V gene are MDHEN and SYDVKM. The CDR3 contains 15 residues. Trimming left V 5 bases short and J 7 bases short, with 17 bases between. The CDR3: CASSHPRGKGEKLFF. The CDR3 DNA reads as TGTGCCAGCAGTCACCCGCGGGGGAAGGGTGAAAAACTGTTTTTT.

This clone was counted only a few times. J is TRBJ1-2 and V is TRBV28, with D possibly being TRBD1 (6 bases). The CDR3 is 15 amino acids. V was cut by 6 bases and J by 7 bases, with 21 bases left in between. Germline assignment: CDR1 MDHEN and CDR2 SYDVKM. The CDR3 region is CASSPGTSVSGGYTF. The CDR3 bases are TGTGCCAGCAGCCCCGGGACATCCGTTTCGGGTGGCTACACCTTC.

This clone was observed many times. The gene calls are TRBV29-1 and TRBJ1-2; 9 nucleotides agree with TRBD1. This CDR3 spans 13 amino acids. Germline V gene data show CDR1 as SQVTM and CDR2 as ANQGSEA. V lost 4 bases to trimming and J lost 7 bases; unmatched junction nucleotides: 7. The CDR3 DNA follows: TGCAGCGTTGGAGTGGGACAGGGTTTTGGCTACACCTTC. As protein: CSVGVGQGFGYTF. Supplemented by reference TRBV29-1 and TRBJ1-2, the full variable domain reads SAVISQKPSRDICQRGTSLTIQCQVDSQVTMMFWYRQQPGQSLTLIATANQGSEATYESGFVIDKFPISRPNLTFSTLTVSNMSPEDSSIYLCSVGVGQGFGYTFGSGTRLTVV.

As regards this clone: Germline is not matched at one junction end, which may reflect a read error. This chain joins TRBV5-1 and TRBJ2-7, with 13 positions matching TRBD2. The CDR3 totals 17 residues. Germline lookup yields CDR1 SGHRS and CDR2 YFSETQ. The CDR3 bases are TGCGCCAGCAGCTTGGAACCCCCCGGGACTAGCGGGACCAGTGGAGACTTC. Protein: CASSLEPPGTSGTSGDF.

The rearrangement uses TRBV6-5 and TRBJ2-5, with a tentative D call TRBD2 (5 bases). The J call may be incorrect, as the DNA end agrees better with TRBJ2-7. The CDR3 contains 14 residues. CDR1 and CDR2 from the germline V gene are MNHEY and SVGAGI. The CDR3 sequence: CASSYSGSPYEQYF. In nucleotides, the CDR3 is TGTGCCAGCAGTTACTCAGGGAGCCCCTACGAGCAGTACTTC.

This clone has only a few counts. The chain is built from TRBV19 and TRBJ2-3; 8 nucleotides align to TRBD2. This CDR3 is built from 15 residues. Looked up from germline, CDR1 is LNHDA and CDR2 is SQIVND (reference sequence). V lost 7 bases, J lost 2 bases, and 8 bases stayed unmatched. The CDR3 coding sequence is TGTGCCAGTACCGGACTAGCAGATTCCACAGATACGCAGTATTTT. Protein product: CASTGLADSTDTQYF.

The gene calls are TRBV5-3 and TRBJ1-2; 7 bases map to TRBD1. TRBV5-3 counts as an open reading frame of uncertain function. The CDR3 contains 15 residues. Losses at the gene ends were 0 bases for V and 2 bases for J; bases not matched to a gene: 4. The CDR3 sequence: CARSLAEGANYGYTF. CDR3 sequence (DNA): TGTGCCAGAAGCTTGGCAGAGGGGGCGAACTATGGCTACACCTTC.

The chain's CDR3 is CASSSPGDFSYEQYF. In DNA, the CDR3 is TGTGCCAGCAGTTCGCCGGGAGATTTCTCCTACGAGCAGTACTTC. The V call is TRBV6-5, the J call TRBJ2-5; a weak D match, TRBD2 (6 bases). With the DNA end fitting TRBJ2-7 better, the J assignment may be wrong. The CDR3 is made up of 15 amino acids. Germline V CDR1 and CDR2: MNHEY, SVGAGI.

The J gene is TRBJ2-2, the V gene TRBV5-1; 7 positions match TRBD1. This CDR3 has 14 residues. Germline V CDR1 and CDR2: SGHRS, YFSETQ. Trimming cost V 6 bases and J 3 bases; bases outside gene matches: 5. CDR3 DNA sequence: TGCGCCAGCACTACCCAGGGGGACACCGGGGAGCTGTTTTTT. Its translation: CASTTQGDTGELFF.

This chain joins TRBV19 and TRBJ1-6; 8 bases are a match to TRBD1. V lost 4 bases to trimming and J lost 3 bases; unmatched junction nucleotides: 2. Per the germline V gene, CDR1 is LNHDA and CDR2 is SQIVND (reference sequence). This CDR3 is 15 amino acids long. The CDR3 region has the DNA TGTGCCAGTAGTAAGGGACAGGACTATAATTCACCCCTCCACTTT. As protein: CASSKGQDYNSPLHF. The full variable domain, rest sourced from reference TRBV19 and TRBJ1-6, is DGGITQSPKYLFRKEGQNVTLSCEQNLNHDAMYWYRQDPGQGLRLIYYSQIVNDFQKGDIAEGYSVSREKKESFPLTVTSAQKNPTAFYLCASSKGQDYNSPLHFGNGTRLTVT.